Below, one TCR beta chain is given with its context. The sample originates from a study of cytomegalovirus exposure and HLA in healthy donors. Study background: Around 87 million unique TCRs, all from HLA-typed donors, were included in an early release of the data.

Primers included in the PCR were 60 Vbeta and 13 Jbeta primers. Sequenced by immunoSEQ multiplex PCR; TCRdb stores in-frame clones only, minus some. This table has approximately 40,000 clones, roughly 89% appearing once. Material for sequencing was PBMCs. This receptor was obtained from a woman between 40 and 55 years old in good health and CMV-seropositive.

CDR3 in DNA: TGTGCCAGCTCACCGGGGACAACGAACACCGGGGAGCTGTTTTTT. Amino acid sequence: CASSPGTTNTGELFF. The chain employs TRBV18 and TRBJ2-2; possibly TRBD1 for D (6 bases). CDR3 length: 15 amino acids. Trimming took 3 bases from V and 0 from J, leaving 8 bases between them. Germline V CDR1 and CDR2: KGHSH, LQKENI. The full variable domain, its missing parts supplied by reference TRBV18 and TRBJ2-2, is NAGVMQNPRHLVRRRGQEARLRCSPMKGHSHVYWYRQLPEEGLKFMVYLQKENIIDESGMPKERFSAEFPKEGPSILRIQQVVRGDSAAYFCASSPGTTNTGELFFGEGSRLTVL.